The TCR beta chain described here comes from a study of blood T cell repertoires in COVID-19. This clone came up once. The V gene's germline CDR1 is MNHEY and CDR2 SMNVEV (reference sequence). The V and J ends lost 5 bases and 5 bases respectively, with 16 bases between them. This CDR3 comprises 14 residues. Per the authors' pipeline: Counts of nucleated cells, estimated from reference gene primer amplification, were obtained. Sequencing used immunoSEQ multiplex PCR; TCRdb keeps in-frame clones, though not all of them. V and J calls and clone size follow that table, whereas D and trimming were derived from the DNA. Of over 80,000 clones in the sample, about 89% were seen once.

This clonotype originated in a man aged 50-59 years with acute or convalescent COVID-19. Sequencing was carried out using peripheral blood. The genes are TRBV27 and TRBJ2-7, with a tentative D call TRBD2 (6 bases). The CDR3 loop reads CASSVITSRDEQYF. The DNA of the CDR3 is TGTGCCAGCAGTGTTATAACTAGCAGGGACGAGCAGTACTTC.